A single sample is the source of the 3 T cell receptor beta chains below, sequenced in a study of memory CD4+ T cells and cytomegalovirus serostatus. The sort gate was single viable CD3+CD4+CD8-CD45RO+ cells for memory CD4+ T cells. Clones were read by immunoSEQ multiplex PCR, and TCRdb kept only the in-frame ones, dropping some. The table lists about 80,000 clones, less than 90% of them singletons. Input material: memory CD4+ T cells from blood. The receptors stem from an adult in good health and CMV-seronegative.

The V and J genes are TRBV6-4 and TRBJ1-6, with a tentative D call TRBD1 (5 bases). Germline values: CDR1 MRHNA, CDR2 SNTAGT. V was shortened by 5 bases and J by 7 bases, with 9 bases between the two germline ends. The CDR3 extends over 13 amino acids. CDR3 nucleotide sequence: TGTGCCAGCAGTTGGGACTCAAATTCACCCCTCCACTTT. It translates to CASSWDSNSPLHF.

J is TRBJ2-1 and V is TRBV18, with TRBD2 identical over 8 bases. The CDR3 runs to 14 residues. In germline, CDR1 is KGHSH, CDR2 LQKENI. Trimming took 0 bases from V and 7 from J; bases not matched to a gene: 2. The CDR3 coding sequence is TGTGCCAGCTCACCACCTGCTAGCGGGAATGAGCAGTTCTTC. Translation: CASSPPASGNEQFF.

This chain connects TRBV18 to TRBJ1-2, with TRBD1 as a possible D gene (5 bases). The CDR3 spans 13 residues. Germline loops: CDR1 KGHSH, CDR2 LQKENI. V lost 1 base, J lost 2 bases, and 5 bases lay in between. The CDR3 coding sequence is TGTGCCAGCTCACCACGGGACAACTATGGCTACACCTTC. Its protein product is CASSPRDNYGYTF. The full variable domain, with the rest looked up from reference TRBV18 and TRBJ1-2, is NAGVMQNPRHLVRRRGQEARLRCSPMKGHSHVYWYRQLPEEGLKFMVYLQKENIIDESGMPKERFSAEFPKEGPSILRIQQVVRGDSAAYFCASSPRDNYGYTFGSGTRLTVV.